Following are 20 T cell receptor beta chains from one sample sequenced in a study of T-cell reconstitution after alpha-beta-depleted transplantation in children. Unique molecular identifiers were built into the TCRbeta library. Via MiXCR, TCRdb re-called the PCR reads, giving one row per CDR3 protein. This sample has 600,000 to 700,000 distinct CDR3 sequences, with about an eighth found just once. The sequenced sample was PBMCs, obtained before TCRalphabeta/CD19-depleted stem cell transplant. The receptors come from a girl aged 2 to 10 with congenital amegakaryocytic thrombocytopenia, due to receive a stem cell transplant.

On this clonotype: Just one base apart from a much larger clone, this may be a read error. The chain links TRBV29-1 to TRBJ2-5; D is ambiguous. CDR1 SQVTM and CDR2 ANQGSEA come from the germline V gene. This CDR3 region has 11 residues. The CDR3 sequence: CSVEPKESQYF. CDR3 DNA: TGCAGCGTTGAGCCCAAAGAGTCCCAGTACTTC. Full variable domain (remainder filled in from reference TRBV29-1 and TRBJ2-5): SAVISQKPSRDICQRGTSLTIQCQVDSQVTMMFWYRQQPGQSLTLIATANQGSEATYESGFVIDKFPISRPNLTFSTLTVSNMSPEDSSIYLCSVEPKESQYFGPGTRLLVL.

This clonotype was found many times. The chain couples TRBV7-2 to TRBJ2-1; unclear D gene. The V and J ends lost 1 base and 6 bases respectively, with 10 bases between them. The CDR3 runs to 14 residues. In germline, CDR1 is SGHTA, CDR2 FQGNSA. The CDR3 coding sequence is TGTGCCAGCAGCTTAGTGTCAGTTCCCAATGAGCAGTTCTTC. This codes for CASSLVSVPNEQFF.

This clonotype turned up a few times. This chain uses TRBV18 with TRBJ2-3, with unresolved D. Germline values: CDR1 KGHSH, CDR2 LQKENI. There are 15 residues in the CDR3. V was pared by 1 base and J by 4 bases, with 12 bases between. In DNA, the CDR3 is TGTGCCAGCTCACCACAGCTACTACCCGCAGATACGCAGTATTTT. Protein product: CASSPQLLPADTQYF.

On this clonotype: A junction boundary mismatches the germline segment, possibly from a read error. The CDR3 here is CSAGDGTSGPNEQFF. The CDR3 region has the DNA TGCAGTGCTGGAGACGGGACTAGCGGGCCCAATGAGCAGTTCTTC. The chain couples TRBV20-1 to TRBJ2-1, with 12 positions matching TRBD2. This CDR3 contains 15 residues. Germline assignment: CDR1 DFQATT and CDR2 SNEGSKA (reference sequence).

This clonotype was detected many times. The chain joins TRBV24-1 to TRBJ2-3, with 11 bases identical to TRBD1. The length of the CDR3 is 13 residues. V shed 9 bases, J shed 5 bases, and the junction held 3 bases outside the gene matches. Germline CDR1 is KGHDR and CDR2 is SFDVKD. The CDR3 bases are TGTGCCACCGGGACAGGGGGAAGAGATACGCAGTATTTT. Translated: CATGTGGRDTQYF.

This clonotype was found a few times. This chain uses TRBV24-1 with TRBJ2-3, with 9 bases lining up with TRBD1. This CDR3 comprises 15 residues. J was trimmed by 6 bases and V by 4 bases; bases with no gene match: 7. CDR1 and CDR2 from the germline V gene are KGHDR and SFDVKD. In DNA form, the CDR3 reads TGTGCCACCAGTGACCGGACAGGGGATTGGGATACGCAGTATTTT. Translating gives CATSDRTGDWDTQYF.

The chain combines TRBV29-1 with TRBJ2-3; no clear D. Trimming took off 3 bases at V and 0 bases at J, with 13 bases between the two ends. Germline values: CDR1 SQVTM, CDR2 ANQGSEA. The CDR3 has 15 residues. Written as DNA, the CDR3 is TGCAGCGTTGATATCACGACACGCAGCACAGATACGCAGTATTTT. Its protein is CSVDITTRSTDTQYF.

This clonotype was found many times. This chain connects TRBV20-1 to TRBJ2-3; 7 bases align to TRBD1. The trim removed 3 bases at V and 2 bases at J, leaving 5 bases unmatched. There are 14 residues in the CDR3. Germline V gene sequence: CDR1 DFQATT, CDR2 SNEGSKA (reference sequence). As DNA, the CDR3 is TGCAGTGCTAGTTTGGGACAGAACACAGATACGCAGTATTTT. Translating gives CSASLGQNTDTQYF.

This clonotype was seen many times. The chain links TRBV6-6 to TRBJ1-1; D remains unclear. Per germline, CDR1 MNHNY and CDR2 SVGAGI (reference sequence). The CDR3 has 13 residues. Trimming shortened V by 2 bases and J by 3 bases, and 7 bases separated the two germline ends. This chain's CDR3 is CASSYLTDTEAFF. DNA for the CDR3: TGTGCCAGCAGTTACCTAACGGACACTGAAGCTTTCTTT.

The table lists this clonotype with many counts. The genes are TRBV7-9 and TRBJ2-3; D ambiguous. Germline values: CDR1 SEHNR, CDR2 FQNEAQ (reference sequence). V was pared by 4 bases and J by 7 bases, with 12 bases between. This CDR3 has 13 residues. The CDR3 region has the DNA TGTGCCAGCAGCTCTACTGCCGGGCATACGCAGTATTTT. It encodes CASSSTAGHTQYF.

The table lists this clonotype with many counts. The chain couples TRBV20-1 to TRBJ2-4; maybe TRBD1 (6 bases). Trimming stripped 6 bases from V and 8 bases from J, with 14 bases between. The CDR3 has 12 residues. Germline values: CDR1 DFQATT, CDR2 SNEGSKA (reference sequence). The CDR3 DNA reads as TGCAGTGCCAAGTCAGGGGTGGACATTCAGTACTTC. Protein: CSAKSGVDIQYF.

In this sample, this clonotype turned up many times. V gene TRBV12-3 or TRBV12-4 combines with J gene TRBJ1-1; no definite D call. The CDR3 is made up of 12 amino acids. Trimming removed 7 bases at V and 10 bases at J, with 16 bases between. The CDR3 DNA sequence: TGTGCCAGCACCTTGAGAGGGATAGGAGCTTTCTTT. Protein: CASTLRGIGAFF.

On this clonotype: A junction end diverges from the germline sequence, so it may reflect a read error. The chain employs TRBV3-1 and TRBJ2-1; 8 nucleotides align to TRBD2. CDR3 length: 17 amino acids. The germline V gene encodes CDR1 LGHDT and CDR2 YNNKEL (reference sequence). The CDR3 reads CATSRRGGLAIDNEQFF. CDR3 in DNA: TGTGCCACCAGCCGTAGGGGAGGACTAGCAATTGACAATGAGCAGTTCTTC.

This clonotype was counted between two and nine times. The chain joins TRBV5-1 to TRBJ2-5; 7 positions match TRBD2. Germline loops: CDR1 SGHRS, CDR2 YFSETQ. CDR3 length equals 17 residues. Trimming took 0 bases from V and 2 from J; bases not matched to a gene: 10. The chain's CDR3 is CASSLGTSTGGQETQYF. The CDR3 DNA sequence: TGCGCCAGCAGCTTGGGGACGTCTACGGGGGGTCAAGAGACCCAGTACTTC. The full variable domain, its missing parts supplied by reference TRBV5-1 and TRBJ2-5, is KAGVTQTPRYLIKTRGQQVTLSCSPISGHRSVSWYQQTPGQGLQFLFEYFSETQRNKGNFPGRFSGRQFSNSRSEMNVSTLELGDSALYLCASSLGTSTGGQETQYFGPGTRLLVL.

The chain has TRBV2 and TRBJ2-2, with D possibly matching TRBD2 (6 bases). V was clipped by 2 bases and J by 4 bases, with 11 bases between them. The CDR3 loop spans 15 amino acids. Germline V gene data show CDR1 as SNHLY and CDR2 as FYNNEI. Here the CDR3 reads CASSETGLGTGELFF. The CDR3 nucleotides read TGTGCCAGCAGTGAAACGGGACTTGGCACCGGGGAGCTGTTTTTT.

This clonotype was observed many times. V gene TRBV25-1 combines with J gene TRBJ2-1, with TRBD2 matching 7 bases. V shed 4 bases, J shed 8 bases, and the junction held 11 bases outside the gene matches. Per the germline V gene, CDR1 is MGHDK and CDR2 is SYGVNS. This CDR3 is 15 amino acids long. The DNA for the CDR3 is TGTGCCAGCAGTGGCCGGGGCGGGAGAATCCATGAGCAGTTCTTC. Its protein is CASSGRGGRIHEQFF.

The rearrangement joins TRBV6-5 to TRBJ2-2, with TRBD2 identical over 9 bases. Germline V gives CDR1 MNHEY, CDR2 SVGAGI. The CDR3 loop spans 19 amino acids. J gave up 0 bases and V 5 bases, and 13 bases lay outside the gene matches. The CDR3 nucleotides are TGTGCCAGCAGTCTACTGAGCGGGGGGATGCACGCGAACACCGGGGAGCTGTTTTTT. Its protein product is CASSLLSGGMHANTGELFF.

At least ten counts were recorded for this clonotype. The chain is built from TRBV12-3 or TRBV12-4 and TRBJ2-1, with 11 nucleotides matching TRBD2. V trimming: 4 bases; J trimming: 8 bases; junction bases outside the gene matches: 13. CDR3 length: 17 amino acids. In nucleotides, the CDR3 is TGTGCCAGCAGTTACCTACTAGCGGGAGTGGGGGGGGATGAGCAGTTCTTC. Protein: CASSYLLAGVGGDEQFF.

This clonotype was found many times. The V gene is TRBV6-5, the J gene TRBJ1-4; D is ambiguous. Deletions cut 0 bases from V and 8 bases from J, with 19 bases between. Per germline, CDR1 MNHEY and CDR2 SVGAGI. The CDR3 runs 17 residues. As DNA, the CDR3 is TGTGCCAGCAGTTACTCTCCCCTGGAGGTCAGGAAGGAAAAACTGTTTTTT. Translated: CASSYSPLEVRKEKLFF.

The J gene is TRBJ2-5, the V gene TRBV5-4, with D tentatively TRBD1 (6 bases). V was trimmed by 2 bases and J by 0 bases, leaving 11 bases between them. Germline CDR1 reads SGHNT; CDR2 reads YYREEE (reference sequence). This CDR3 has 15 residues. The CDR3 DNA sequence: TGTGCCAGCAGCTTAAGAGGACAGTACCAAGAGACCCAGTACTTC. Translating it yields CASSLRGQYQETQYF. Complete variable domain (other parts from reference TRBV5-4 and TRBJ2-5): ETGVTQSPTHLIKTRGQQVTLRCSSQSGHNTVSWYQQALGQGPQFIFQYYREEENGRGNFPPRFSGLQFPNYSSELNVNALELDDSALYLCASSLRGQYQETQYFGPGTRLLVL.